The 24 T cell receptor beta chains listed next were all sequenced from one sample in a study of cytomegalovirus exposure and HLA in healthy donors. The PCR employed 60 Vbeta primers together with 13 Jbeta primers. Produced via immunoSEQ multiplex PCR; TCRdb's table is partial and in-frame only. The data show approximately 150,000 clones, over 70% seen once. Material: PBMCs. Receptors originate from a woman between 35 and 50 years old in good health and CMV-seronegative.

In this sample, this clone turned up once. The chain is built from TRBV19 and TRBJ1-4; possible D gene TRBD1, 5 bases. The V end was cut by 3 bases, the J end by 8 bases, with 13 bases between. Germline values: CDR1 LNHDA, CDR2 SQIVND (reference sequence). This CDR3 region has 14 residues. CDR3 DNA sequence: TGTGCCAGTAGTATCGCCAGGGTGCCGGAAAAACTGTTTTTT. Encoded protein: CASSIARVPEKLFF.

This chain connects TRBV7-3 to TRBJ2-3; D is possibly TRBD2 (6 bases). Germline CDR1 is SGHTA and CDR2 is FQGTGA. V lost 5 bases and J 4 bases, leaving 13 bases between the germline ends. CDR3 length: 14 amino acids. The CDR3 spells CASSDGLNADTQYF. CDR3 bases: TGTGCCAGCAGCGACGGACTAAATGCAGATACGCAGTATTTT.

The V call is TRBV7-8, the J call TRBJ1-1, with TRBD1 matching 7 bases. The germline V gene has CDR1 SGHVS and CDR2 FQNEAQ. The junction had 2 bases not matched to a gene; V was cut back by 3 bases and J by 1 base. The CDR3 spans 14 residues. The DNA for the CDR3 is TGTGCCAGCAGCTTGGACAGGCCGAACACTGAAGCTTTCTTT. It translates to CASSLDRPNTEAFF.

CDR3 amino acids: CASSLDSTSGNFGELFF. The CDR3 coding sequence is TGTGCCAGCAGCCTCGACTCGACTAGCGGGAATTTCGGGGAGCTGTTTTTT. The chain uses TRBV7-2 and TRBJ2-2, with 11 nucleotides matching TRBD2. The ends lost 5 bases at V and 7 bases at J; junction bases unmatched: 12. The CDR3 contains 17 residues. CDR1 is SGHTA and CDR2 is FQGNSA in the germline V gene.

This sequence joins TRBV5-1 and TRBJ2-7; 9 positions agree with TRBD2. Trimming at V came to 5 bases and at J to 7 bases, leaving 7 bases not matched to a gene. Germline loops: CDR1 SGHRS, CDR2 YFSETQ. This CDR3 has 13 residues. As DNA, the CDR3 is TGCGCCAGCAGACCTGGGACTAGCAATGAGCAGTACTTC. Translation: CASRPGTSNEQYF.

The chain combines TRBV29-1 with TRBJ2-1; 10 positions agree with TRBD1. Germline CDR1 is SQVTM and CDR2 is ANQGSEA. The CDR3 spans 18 residues. CDR3 amino acids: CRVTGTGVKGGSYNEQFF. The CDR3 DNA reads TGCAGGGTGACCGGGACAGGGGTTAAAGGGGGCTCCTACAATGAGCAGTTCTTC.

CDR3 coding DNA: TGTGCCAGTAGTAGAGACAGGGAAGCAAGGGAGCTGTTTTTT. This codes for CASSRDREARELFF. The chain is built from TRBV19 and TRBJ2-2, with 7 bases lining up with TRBD1. The V gene end was trimmed by 4 bases and the J gene end by 9 bases; junction bases not matched to a gene: 8. Germline CDR1 and CDR2: LNHDA and SQIVND (reference sequence). The CDR3 sequence is 14 residues long.

This clone has a handful of counts. The chain links TRBV2 to TRBJ1-4; D is uncertain. The CDR3 extends over 14 amino acids. Germline lookup yields CDR1 SNHLY and CDR2 FYNNEI. Between the trimmed V and J ends, which lost 6 bases and 8 bases, there was a span of 16 bases. The CDR3 region has the DNA TGTGCCAGCAGCGCCTTCAGGTCTGGGGAAAAACTGTTTTTT. Its protein product is CASSAFRSGEKLFF. Drawing the rest from reference TRBV2 and TRBJ1-4, the complete variable domain is EPEVTQTPSHQVTQMGQEVILRCVPISNHLYFYWYRQILGQKVEFLVSFYNNEISEKSEIFDDQFSVERPDGSNFTLKIRSTKLEDSAMYFCASSAFRSGEKLFFGSGTQLSVL.

This sequence joins TRBV18 and TRBJ1-1; 7 bases fit TRBD1. This CDR3 spans 14 amino acids. Germline V gene sequence: CDR1 KGHSH, CDR2 LQKENI. V was pared by 3 bases and J by 1 base, with 2 bases of the junction left unmatched. CDR3 sequence reads: CASSPGQKNTEAFF. The CDR3 DNA reads as TGTGCCAGCTCACCGGGACAGAAGAACACTGAAGCTTTCTTT.

Details on this clone: A read error may produce the germline difference seen at one junction end. The rearrangement links TRBV11-3 to TRBJ2-7; 10 bases fit TRBD2. CDR1 is SGHNT, CDR2 YENEEA, per germline. This CDR3 is built from 12 residues. The CDR3, as DNA: TGTGCCAGCAGCATGTCTAGCGGGAGCCTCTTCTTC. It yields the protein CASSMSSGSLFF.

The genes are TRBV29-1 and TRBJ2-1, with D tentatively TRBD2 (6 bases). CDR1 and CDR2 from the germline V gene are SQVTM and ANQGSEA. The CDR3 is 13 residues long. CDR3 sequence (DNA): TGCAGTGGCCGGGAGACGTCCTACAATGAGCAGTTCTTC. Its protein is CSGRETSYNEQFF.

The CDR3, as DNA: TGTGCCAGCTCACGCGACAGGGGGGACCCCTACGAGCAGTACTTC. Its translation: CASSRDRGDPYEQYF. V is TRBV18 and J is TRBJ2-7, with TRBD1 identical over 9 bases. J lost 2 bases, V lost 4 bases, and 6 bases had no gene match. Germline lookup yields CDR1 KGHSH and CDR2 LQKENI. The CDR3 consists of 15 residues. Full variable domain (outside the CDR3, taken from reference TRBV18 and TRBJ2-7): NAGVMQNPRHLVRRRGQEARLRCSPMKGHSHVYWYRQLPEEGLKFMVYLQKENIIDESGMPKERFSAEFPKEGPSILRIQQVVRGDSAAYFCASSRDRGDPYEQYFGPGTRLTVT.

This clone was seen a single time. V usage is TRBV7-3 and J usage is TRBJ2-3; 11 nucleotides line up with TRBD2. Losses at the gene ends were 5 bases for V and 5 bases for J; bases not matched to a gene: 6. Germline-derived CDR1 and CDR2 are SGHTA and FQGTGA. The CDR3 is 15 residues long. CDR3 bases: TGTGCCAGCAGCAACATAGCGGGGGGGGGAGATACGCAGTATTTT. This gives the protein CASSNIAGGGDTQYF.

The chain combines TRBV7-9 with TRBJ2-7, with 8 positions matching TRBD1. Germline CDR1 is SEHNR and CDR2 is FQNEAQ (reference sequence). This CDR3 contains 14 residues. The ends lost 5 bases at V and 10 bases at J; junction bases unmatched: 13. Here the CDR3 reads CASSLGTGWLFQYF. The CDR3 region has the DNA TGTGCCAGCAGCCTAGGGACAGGCTGGTTATTCCAGTACTTC.

This clone occurred once. One end of the junction varies from germline; a read error may be responsible. The rearrangement links TRBV7-9 to TRBJ1-5; D remains unclear. The CDR3 extends over 15 amino acids. CDR1 is SEHNR and CDR2 is FQNEAQ in the germline V gene (reference sequence). The DNA of the CDR3 is TGTTCCAGCAGCTTGGGAGGGAATAGCAATCAGCCCCAGCATTTT. Amino acids: CSSSLGGNSNQPQHF.

V usage is TRBV28 and J usage is TRBJ1-2; D perhaps matches TRBD1 (5 bases). Germline CDR1 and CDR2: MDHEN and SYDVKM. This CDR3 spans 14 amino acids. V was shortened by 5 bases and J by 2 bases, with 12 bases between the two germline ends. For the CDR3, the DNA is TGTGCCAGCAGTCCCGTGGGGGGAAACTATGGCTACACCTTC. Translating it yields CASSPVGGNYGYTF.

The chain is built from TRBV5-1 and TRBJ2-5; 7 nucleotides agree with TRBD1. The better agreement between TRBJ2-7 and the DNA end casts doubt on the J call. Germline values: CDR1 SGHRS, CDR2 YFSETQ. The CDR3 runs to 15 residues. CDR3 amino acids: CASSLVAGGSYEQYF. The CDR3 DNA reads as TGCGCCAGCAGCTTGGTTGCAGGGGGATCCTACGAGCAGTACTTC.

V and J are TRBV2 and TRBJ2-1; 10 positions agree with TRBD2. Germline V gives CDR1 SNHLY, CDR2 FYNNEI. The CDR3 extends over 12 amino acids. The V gene end was trimmed by 6 bases and the J gene end by 7 bases; junction bases not matched to a gene: 0. CDR3 sequence reads: CASRGLANEQFF. Written as DNA, the CDR3 is TGTGCCAGCAGGGGACTAGCGAATGAGCAGTTCTTC.

This clone was picked up a small number of times. The V gene is TRBV5-3, the J gene TRBJ1-5; D might be TRBD1 (6 bases). TRBV5-3 is known as an ORF, though its function is uncertain. The CDR3 covers 15 residues. Between the trimmed V and J ends, which lost 4 bases and 2 bases, there was a span of 13 bases. The CDR3 bases are TGTGCCAGAAGCCGCCTTAACAGGGGCAATCAGCCCCAGCATTTT. This encodes CARSRLNRGNQPQHF.

This clone was observed a few times. This sequence joins TRBV7-9 and TRBJ2-5; 9 bases are a match to TRBD1. The CDR3 contains 14 residues. CDR1 and CDR2 from the germline V gene are SEHNR and FQNEAQ (reference sequence). V lost 1 base and J lost 3; bases outside the gene matches: 0. CDR3 protein: CASSLGTGEETQYF. CDR3 bases: TGTGCCAGCAGCTTAGGGACAGGGGAAGAGACCCAGTACTTC.

The chain carries TRBV7-2 and TRBJ1-2; 7 bases align to TRBD1. There are 14 residues in the CDR3. V was pared by 5 bases and J by 2 bases, with 5 bases of the junction left unmatched. In germline, CDR1 is SGHTA, CDR2 FQGNSA. The chain's CDR3 is CASSPGQINYGYTF. The CDR3 region has the DNA TGTGCCAGCAGCCCGGGACAGATCAACTATGGCTACACCTTC.

The chain carries TRBV11-3 and TRBJ2-3, with TRBD2 matching over 8 bases. From germline, CDR1 is SGHNT and CDR2 YENEEA. V lost 1 base to trimming and J lost 3 bases; unmatched junction nucleotides: 9. The CDR3 extends over 17 amino acids. The DNA of the CDR3 is TGTGCCAGCAGCTTAGGGTCTTCTCGCGGGAGGACAGATACGCAGTATTTT. Protein: CASSLGSSRGRTDTQYF.

This clone has only a few counts. The chain has TRBV9 and TRBJ2-5, with D possibly matching TRBD1 (6 bases). Germline V gives CDR1 SGDLS, CDR2 YYNGEE. The CDR3 runs 16 residues. Trimming cost V 4 bases and J 1 base, with 17 bases left between them. CDR3 DNA: TGTGCCAGCAGCTCAAGTAGTGGGGGCCCCCAAGAGACCCAGTACTTC. Amino acid sequence: CASSSSSGGPQETQYF.

CDR3 bases: TGTGCCAGCAGCTCCGTCCCGGGACTAGTACCCGGGGAGCTGTTTTTT. Translating it yields CASSSVPGLVPGELFF. The chain uses TRBV7-2 and TRBJ2-2; 8 bases map to TRBD2. The CDR3 runs 16 residues. CDR1 and CDR2 from the germline V gene are SGHTA and FQGNSA. V gave up 4 bases and J gave up 6 bases; unmatched junction bases: 10.